Sequencing of this T cell receptor beta chain was carried out in a study of cytomegalovirus exposure and HLA in healthy donors. Donors were nominally healthy when sampled, though unrecorded immune exposures were likely. A multiplex PCR was run with 60 Vbeta primers and 13 Jbeta primers. The table came from immunoSEQ multiplex PCR; TCRdb's copy has only in-frame clones and leaves some out. The sample carries some 150,000 clones, approximately 87% recorded once. Germline V CDR1 and CDR2: SGDLS, YYNGEE. V was cut by 3 bases and J by 3 bases, with 10 bases left in between. The CDR3 spans 13 residues. The gene calls are TRBV9 and TRBJ2-7; no clear D. The source is a middle-aged man in good health and CMV-seronegative. The sequenced sample was PBMCs. CDR3 in DNA: TGTGCCAGCAGCGCACGAGGAAGCTACGAGCAGTACTTC. This sequence encodes CASSARGSYEQYF.